These 20 T cell receptor beta chains were sequenced from one sample in a study of regulatory T cells in long-lasting Graves disease. Time point: newly diagnosed GD, antithyroid drugs for less than 3 months. PBMC RNA served as the TCR library source. To make TCR beta libraries, researchers used iRepertoire HTBI primers and Arm-PCR of CDR3 regions. TCRdb fed the multiplex PCR reads into MiXCR, producing one record per CDR3 protein. Of hundreds of thousands of distinct CDR3 sequences in the sample, approximately 12% were seen once. These data were also filed under a second study, of T cells in Graves' hyperthyroidism and ophthalmopathy.

The source was peripheral blood mononuclear cells (PBMCs), collected at new diagnosis, from a patient treated with antithyroid drugs. These receptors were collected from a woman under 40 with Graves disease.

The V call is TRBV5-6, the J call TRBJ1-1; D remains unclear. V was pared by 0 bases and J by 0 bases, with 6 bases between. Germline V gene lookup returns CDR1 SGHDT and CDR2 YYEEEE. CDR3 size: 14 residues. The CDR3 DNA is TGTGCCAGCAGCTTGGAGTGGATGAACACTGAAGCTTTCTTT. It specifies CASSLEWMNTEAFF. Full variable domain (outside the CDR3, taken from reference TRBV5-6 and TRBJ1-1): DAGVTQSPTHLIKTRGQQVTLRCSPKSGHDTVSWYQQALGQGPQFIFQYYEEEERQRGNFPDRFSGHQFPNYSSELNVNALLLGDSALYLCASSLEWMNTEAFFGQGTRLTVV.

This clonotype was counted many times. The chain combines TRBV30 with TRBJ2-2; unclear D gene. This CDR3 region has 13 residues. Germline V gene sequence: CDR1 GTSNPN, CDR2 SVGIG (reference sequence). Between the trimmed V and J ends, which lost 1 base and 6 bases, there was a span of 9 bases. CDR3 loop: CAWSDNMAGELFF. The CDR3 DNA follows: TGTGCCTGGAGTGACAATATGGCCGGGGAGCTGTTTTTT.

This clonotype was detected only a few times. V gene TRBV28 combines with J gene TRBJ2-5; 9 bases align to TRBD2. The CDR3 runs to 17 residues. Germline V gene sequence: CDR1 MDHEN, CDR2 SYDVKM. The trim removed 5 bases at V and 1 base at J, leaving 11 bases unmatched. The CDR3 loop is CASSTPPLREGQETQYF. As DNA, the CDR3 is TGTGCCAGCAGTACCCCCCCCCTGCGGGAGGGCCAAGAGACCCAGTACTTC. Using reference TRBV28 and TRBJ2-5 for the parts outside the CDR3, the full variable domain is DVKVTQSSRYLVKRTGEKVFLECVQDMDHENMFWYRQDPGLGLRLIYFSYDVKMKEKGDIPEGYSVSREKKERFSLILESASTNQTSMYLCASSTPPLREGQETQYFGPGTRLLVL.

This clonotype was seen repeatedly, ten times or more. The chain carries TRBV12-5 and TRBJ2-1; TRBD2 aligns across 7 bases. This CDR3 contains 16 residues. J gave up 2 bases and V 1 base, and 5 bases lay outside the gene matches. The germline gives CDR1 LGHNT, CDR2 FRNRAP. Here the CDR3 reads CASGLGLAVPYNEQFF. The CDR3 DNA reads TGTGCTAGTGGTTTGGGGCTAGCGGTCCCCTACAATGAGCAGTTCTTC.

To note about this clonotype: One junction end does not reproduce the germline sequence, and a read error may be involved. The chain combines TRBV2 with TRBJ2-5; 12 bases are a match to TRBD2. This CDR3 comprises 15 residues. CDR1 is SNHLY and CDR2 is FYNNEI in the germline V gene. Here the CDR3 reads CASSFLAGGLEAQYF. The CDR3 coding sequence is TGTGCCAGCAGCTTCCTAGCGGGAGGGTTAGAGGCCCAGTACTTC. Variable domain in full (rest from reference TRBV2 and TRBJ2-5): EPEVTQTPSHQVTQMGQEVILRCVPISNHLYFYWYRQILGQKVEFLVSFYNNEISEKSEIFDDQFSVERPDGSNFTLKIRSTKLEDSAMYFCASSFLAGGLEAQYFGPGTRLLVL.

This clonotype was recorded at least ten times. V and J are TRBV6-1 and TRBJ1-1, with D unresolved. Deletions cut 1 base from V and 2 bases from J, with 5 bases between. The germline V gene encodes CDR1 MNHNS and CDR2 SASEGT. The CDR3 extends over 13 amino acids. The CDR3 sequence is CASSEVSNTEAFF. The CDR3 DNA sequence: TGTGCCAGCAGTGAAGTCTCAAACACTGAAGCTTTCTTT.

The chain has TRBV4-1 and TRBJ2-2; either TRBD1 or TRBD2 may fit D (6 bases each). The germline gives CDR1 MGHRA, CDR2 YSYEKL. The CDR3 spans 16 residues. V shed 3 bases and J shed 6 bases, with 17 bases lying between them. CDR3 protein: CASSQGVGGRAGELFF. CDR3 in DNA: TGCGCCAGCAGCCAGGGGGTAGGGGGGCGCGCCGGGGAGCTGTTTTTT.

The table lists this clonotype with a few counts. The chain employs TRBV19 and TRBJ2-1; TRBD2 matches 9 bases. The CDR3 covers 15 residues. Looked up from germline, CDR1 is LNHDA and CDR2 is SQIVND (reference sequence). The ends lost 2 bases at V and 8 bases at J; junction bases unmatched: 7. This CDR3 is CASSILAGGPHEQFF. CDR3 sequence (DNA): TGTGCCAGTAGTATATTGGCGGGAGGGCCTCATGAGCAGTTCTTC.

This clonotype was counted at least ten times. V gene TRBV24-1 combines with J gene TRBJ2-1; no clear D gene. The germline V gene has CDR1 KGHDR and CDR2 SFDVKD. This CDR3 region has 14 residues. Deletions cut 2 bases from V and 7 bases from J, with 11 bases between. Written as DNA, the CDR3 is TGTGCCACCAGTGATTCCGTACATTGGAATGAGCAGTTCTTC. It specifies CATSDSVHWNEQFF.

J is TRBJ1-5 and V is TRBV11-3, with TRBD1 as a possible D gene (6 bases). This CDR3 is 18 amino acids long. CDR1 and CDR2 from the germline V gene are SGHNT and YENEEA. V was clipped by 9 bases and J by 0 bases, with 24 bases between them. CDR3 in amino acids: CASLKLLRTVLSNQPQHF. The CDR3 DNA is TGTGCCAGTTTAAAACTCTTGCGGACAGTACTTAGCAATCAGCCCCAGCATTTT.

This clonotype showed up many times. Compared with germline, one end of the junction differs, possibly owing to a read error. The chain combines TRBV6-2 or TRBV6-3 with TRBJ1-2, with no clear D. The CDR3 spans 13 residues. Germline V lookup: CDR1 MNHEY, CDR2 SVGEGT. The CDR3 sequence is CASSLGRNYGYTF. The CDR3 DNA follows: TGCGCCAGCAGCTTGGGAAGAAACTATGGCTACACCTTC.

This clonotype was detected ten times or more. The CDR3 region has the DNA TGTGCCTGGACCCCCCCCACTGAAGCTTTCTTT. Translated, it gives CAWTPPTEAFF. V gene TRBV30 combines with J gene TRBJ1-1; no firm D call. Germline V gives CDR1 GTSNPN, CDR2 SVGIG (reference sequence). The V end was cut by 4 bases, the J end by 4 bases, with 7 bases between. The CDR3 contains 11 residues.

The chain combines TRBV7-9 with TRBJ1-2; D not certain. CDR3 length: 11 amino acids. V was trimmed by 5 bases and J by 7 bases, leaving 8 bases between them. Germline V gene data show CDR1 as SEHNR and CDR2 as FQNEAQ (reference sequence). The CDR3 nucleotides are TGTGCCAGCAGCCAGGACGGTGGCTACACCTTC. Its translation: CASSQDGGYTF.

In the case of this clonotype: Sequence at one end of the junction differs from germline and may be a read error. The rearrangement joins TRBV7-3 to TRBJ2-1; the match to TRBD2 covers 10 bases. Germline V gene sequence: CDR1 SGHTA, CDR2 FQGTGA. The CDR3 length is 15 residues. In nucleotides, the CDR3 is TGTGCCGGCAGCCCCGGGACTAGCGTGTACAATGAGCAGTTCTTC. Residues: CAGSPGTSVYNEQFF.

This clonotype has only a few counts. The V gene is TRBV3-1, the J gene TRBJ1-5; D ambiguous. CDR3 length equals 16 residues. Germline V lookup: CDR1 LGHDT, CDR2 YNNKEL (reference sequence). The V end lost 1 base, the J end lost 2 bases, and 12 bases lay between the germline ends. The CDR3 here is CASSQAGPWGNQPQHF. The CDR3 DNA reads as TGTGCCAGCAGCCAAGCGGGCCCTTGGGGCAATCAGCCCCAGCATTTT. The variable domain in full, with the rest retrieved from reference TRBV3-1 and TRBJ1-5, is DTAVSQTPKYLVTQMGNDKSIKCEQNLGHDTMYWYKQDSKKFLKIMFSYNNKELIINETVPNRFSPKSPDKAHLNLHINSLELGDSAVYFCASSQAGPWGNQPQHFGDGTRLSIL.

This clonotype has a count of ten or more. The V and J genes are TRBV6-5 and TRBJ2-2, with unresolved D. This CDR3 contains 13 residues. Germline CDR1 and CDR2: MNHEY and SVGAGI. Trimming removed 2 bases from V and 5 bases from J, with 6 bases in between. The CDR3 region is CASSYIDTGELFF. Written as DNA, the CDR3 is TGTGCCAGCAGTTACATAGATACCGGGGAGCTGTTTTTT.

There are many counts of this clonotype. The rearrangement uses TRBV2 and TRBJ2-7, with a weak D call TRBD1 (6 bases). The CDR3 length is 13 residues. Trimming removed 6 bases at V and 6 bases at J, with 15 bases between. Germline assignment: CDR1 SNHLY and CDR2 FYNNEI. The CDR3 loop is CASSRGGISEQYF. CDR3 nucleotide sequence: TGTGCCAGCAGCAGGGGTGGAATAAGCGAGCAGTACTTC.

The table lists this clonotype with many counts. The chain is built from TRBV11-2 and TRBJ2-7; D perhaps matches TRBD1 (5 bases). V lost 2 bases and J lost 2, with 13 bases in between. The CDR3 has 15 residues. Per the germline V gene, CDR1 is SGHAT and CDR2 is FQNNGV. In DNA, the CDR3 is TGTGCCAGCAGCTTAAGGTTCGGCAGGGCCTACGAGCAGTACTTC. It codes for CASSLRFGRAYEQYF. The full variable domain, with the rest looked up from reference TRBV11-2 and TRBJ2-7, is EAGVAQSPRYKIIEKRQSVAFWCNPISGHATLYWYQQILGQGPKLLIQFQNNGVVDDSQLPKDRFSAERLKGVDSTLKIQPAKLEDSAVYLCASSLRFGRAYEQYFGPGTRLTVT.

In this sample, this clonotype turned up a few times. This chain connects TRBV6-2 or TRBV6-3 to TRBJ2-1; TRBD1 is a possible D gene (5 bases). Trimming cost V 5 bases and J 0 bases, with 17 bases left between them. Germline lookup yields CDR1 MNHEY and CDR2 SVGEGT. The CDR3 is made up of 17 amino acids. The CDR3, as DNA: TGTGCCAGCAGTGAACTTAGCAGGGCAGGCTCCTACAATGAGCAGTTCTTC. Translated, it gives CASSELSRAGSYNEQFF.

Many counts were recorded for this clonotype. This chain connects TRBV12-3 or TRBV12-4 to TRBJ2-1, with TRBD2 matching 11 bases. This CDR3 region has 15 residues. The J segment lost 6 bases and the V segment lost 6 bases, leaving 7 bases of the junction unmatched. The CDR3 spells CASRQTSGIGNEQFF. CDR3 DNA: TGTGCCAGCAGGCAGACTAGCGGGATTGGCAATGAGCAGTTCTTC.